A single sample is the source of the 16 T cell receptor beta chains below, sequenced in a study of T cell responses to AZD1222 COVID-19 vaccine. Libraries were prepared by immunoSEQ multiplex PCR; TCRdb keeps only in-frame clonotypes and omits some of them. The sample has approximately 140,000 clones; less than 95% are singletons. Material: peripheral blood, obtained 28 days after the second dose of the MenACWY control vaccine. These receptors all stem from an adult who received the MenACWY meningococcal vaccine as a control.

The genes are TRBV19 and TRBJ1-5, with a possible D match to TRBD1 (6 bases). The germline V and J ends were trimmed by 3 bases and 5 bases, with 11 bases remaining between them. The CDR3 has 14 residues. Germline assignment: CDR1 LNHDA and CDR2 SQIVND (reference sequence). CDR3 DNA sequence: TGTGCCAGTAGTATTGGGGGCTGGTATCAGCCCCAGCATTTT. Protein product: CASSIGGWYQPQHF.

This rearrangement joins TRBV19 to TRBJ1-5, with 7 positions matching TRBD1. Trimming at V came to 3 bases and at J to 2 bases, leaving 7 bases not matched to a gene. This CDR3 spans 16 amino acids. Germline CDR1 LNHDA, CDR2 SQIVND (reference sequence). The CDR3 loop is CASSIWQGVGNQPQHF. Here the CDR3 DNA reads TGTGCCAGTAGTATTTGGCAGGGGGTCGGCAATCAGCCCCAGCATTTT.

In its sample, this clone was seen once. The chain uses TRBV7-2 and TRBJ2-7; D is tentatively TRBD1 or TRBD2 (5 bases each). The CDR3 covers 15 residues. Germline V gene lookup returns CDR1 SGHTA and CDR2 FQGNSA. With 0 bases removed from V and 2 bases from J, the gap between germline ends came to 11 bases. The CDR3 coding sequence is TGTGCCAGCAGCTTAGCGGGGACCGCCACCTACGAGCAGTACTTC. This encodes CASSLAGTATYEQYF.

CDR3 coding DNA: TGTGCCAGCAGTCCCCGGACAGGGTCGACTGAAGCTTTCTTT. This translates into CASSPRTGSTEAFF. The chain carries TRBV6-5 and TRBJ1-1; 8 positions agree with TRBD1. J lost 5 bases, V lost 5 bases, and 7 bases had no gene match. CDR1 MNHEY and CDR2 SVGAGI come from the germline V gene. The CDR3 consists of 14 residues.

The genes are TRBV7-3 and TRBJ2-2; unclear D gene. The ends were cut back, 1 base at V and 6 bases at J, with 6 bases in the middle. Germline assignment: CDR1 SGHTA and CDR2 FQGTGA. This CDR3 is 13 amino acids long. The CDR3 sequence is CASSLIGPGELFF. Written as DNA, the CDR3 is TGTGCCAGCAGCTTAATTGGTCCCGGGGAGCTGTTTTTT.

This chain connects TRBV12-3 or TRBV12-4 to TRBJ2-5, with D uncertain. With 5 bases removed from V and 5 bases from J, the gap between germline ends came to 12 bases. This CDR3 region has 13 residues. CDR3 region: CASSRTNEETQYF. Here the CDR3 DNA reads TGTGCCAGCAGTCGGACCAACGAGGAGACCCAGTACTTC.

The CDR3 DNA reads TGTGCCAGCAGCCCCCGAGGCCTAGCGGGGAGGGAGACCCAGTACTTC. It encodes CASSPRGLAGRETQYF. The V and J genes are TRBV3-1 (or the pseudogene TRBV3-2) and TRBJ2-5, with 9 bases matching TRBD2. The CDR3 sequence is 16 residues long. After removal of 4 bases from V and 5 bases from J, the junction contained 11 bases not matched to a gene. Germline CDR1 is LGHDT and CDR2 is YNNKEL (reference sequence).

This clone was seen a single time. V usage is TRBV7-8 and J usage is TRBJ2-7, with unresolved D. The germline V gene has CDR1 SGHVS and CDR2 FQNEAQ. The CDR3 runs to 16 residues. V gave up 4 bases and J gave up 6 bases, with 22 bases separating them. This CDR3 reads CASSSYPALGGGEQYF. The CDR3 coding sequence is TGTGCCAGCAGCTCCTACCCGGCCCTGGGCGGTGGCGAGCAGTACTTC. The full variable domain, rest sourced from reference TRBV7-8 and TRBJ2-7, is GAGVSQSPRYKVAKRGQDVALRCDPISGHVSLFWYQQALGQGPEFLTYFQNEAQLDKSGLPSDRFFAERPEGSVSTLKIQRTQQEDSAVYLCASSSYPALGGGEQYFGPGTRLTVT.

The V gene is TRBV6-2 or TRBV6-3, the J gene TRBJ1-1; D possibly corresponds to TRBD1 (6 bases). The CDR3 is made up of 15 amino acids. Trimming shortened V by 5 bases and J by 1 base, and 14 bases separated the two germline ends. Germline CDR1 and CDR2: MNHEY and SVGEGT. The DNA for the CDR3 is TGTGCCAGCAGTAGACCGGGACACCAGAACACTGAAGCTTTCTTT. This translates into CASSRPGHQNTEAFF.

The chain combines TRBV12-5 with TRBJ1-5, with a possible D match to TRBD1 (5 bases). Germline V lookup: CDR1 LGHNT, CDR2 FRNRAP. With 0 bases removed from V and 6 bases from J, the gap between germline ends came to 15 bases. This CDR3 region has 16 residues. The CDR3 region is CASGLVQEGSAQPQHF. The CDR3 region has the DNA TGTGCTAGTGGTTTGGTACAGGAGGGTTCGGCTCAGCCCCAGCATTTT.

The rearrangement uses TRBV9 and TRBJ2-1, with D uncertain. This CDR3 spans 15 amino acids. Trimming shortened V by 0 bases and J by 1 base, and 8 bases separated the two germline ends. Germline loops: CDR1 SGDLS, CDR2 YYNGEE. CDR3: CASSVGAGSYNEQFF. The CDR3 DNA follows: TGTGCCAGCAGCGTAGGAGCAGGATCCTACAATGAGCAGTTCTTC.

This chain links TRBV29-1 with TRBJ2-3; either TRBD1 or TRBD2 may fit D (5 bases each). V gave up 2 bases and J gave up 2 bases, with 14 bases separating them. Germline CDR1 SQVTM, CDR2 ANQGSEA. CDR3 size: 15 residues. CDR3 sequence (DNA): TGCAGCGTTGAATCGTTTCGGGACCACACAGATACGCAGTATTTT. Protein sequence: CSVESFRDHTDTQYF.

This chain links TRBV7-3 with TRBJ2-1; D is uncertain. The CDR3 sequence is 13 residues long. The germline gives CDR1 SGHTA, CDR2 FQGTGA. V shed 5 bases and J shed 15 bases, with 20 bases lying between them. CDR3 sequence: CASSPPGLVSMFF. The CDR3 region has the DNA TGTGCCAGCAGCCCCCCCGGCCTGGTTTCTATGTTCTTC.

Regarding this clone: At one of its ends the junction is not consistent with the germline gene, which may arise from a read error. The chain carries TRBV28 and TRBJ1-4; perhaps TRBD1 as D (5 bases). Germline loops: CDR1 MDHEN, CDR2 SYDVKM. The CDR3 is made up of 15 amino acids. CDR3 bases: TGTGCCAGCAGATTATCCGGGACGGGTAATGAAAAACTGTTTTTT. It codes for CASRLSGTGNEKLFF.

This clone appeared a single time. The chain employs TRBV30 and TRBJ1-6, with 10 bases aligning to TRBD1. From germline, CDR1 is GTSNPN and CDR2 SVGIG (reference sequence). The CDR3 has 15 amino acids. The trim removed 0 bases at V and 13 bases at J, leaving 9 bases unmatched. The CDR3 nucleotides are TGTGCCTGGAGTGTAGGGACAGGGGCTTCCTTTCCCCTCCACTTT. It yields the protein CAWSVGTGASFPLHF.

This chain connects TRBV20-1 to TRBJ1-5; 7 bases are a match to TRBD1. CDR1 is DFQATT, CDR2 SNEGSKA, per germline (reference sequence). Losses at the gene ends were 3 bases for V and 4 bases for J; bases not matched to a gene: 21. The CDR3 is 19 amino acids. Here the CDR3 DNA reads TGCAGTGCTAGTTTTTATGGCTACGGGGACAGAAGAGGTAATCAGCCCCAGCATTTT. Translating it yields CSASFYGYGDRRGNQPQHF.